Listed below are T cell receptor beta chains from one sample, sequenced in a study of blood T cell repertoires in COVID-19. Libraries were prepared by immunoSEQ multiplex PCR; TCRdb keeps only in-frame clonotypes and omits some of them. The sample shows some 530,000 clones, approximately 83% of them seen only once. Sequenced: peripheral blood. Every receptor here comes from a human donor in a cohort sampled during active COVID-19. CDR3s include the opening cysteine and the closing phenylalanine or tryptophan. The order of the fields is J gene, V gene, clone size, D gene, CDR3 protein, CDR3 DNA. A D gene is named only where the DNA matches it firmly. Clone sizes are given selectively: once, few, many, or a class where the clone is expanded.

TRBJ1-4 | TRBV28 | many | TRBD1 | CASSSPGQGYQKLFF | TGTGCCAGCAGCTCCCCGGGACAGGGTTATCAAAAACTGTTTTTT
TRBJ2-1 | TRBV5-1 | NA | TRBD2 | CASSATAGTSVNNEQFF | TGCGCCAGCAGCGCCACCGCCGGGACTAGCGTAAACAATGAGCAGTTCTTC
TRBJ2-1 | TRBV4-1 | NA | NA | CASSQPKGEGPYNEQFF | TGCGCCAGCAGCCAGCCTAAGGGGGAGGGCCCCTACAATGAGCAGTTCTTC
TRBJ2-1 | TRBV3-1/TRBV3-2 | NA | TRBD2 | CASSRRLAGLGLHNEQFF | TGTGCCAGCAGCCGCCGACTAGCGGGCCTAGGATTGCACAATGAGCAGTTCTTC
TRBJ2-4 | TRBV6-2/TRBV6-3 | NA | NA | CASSLSSLINIQYF | TGTGCCAGCAGTTTGAGTTCCTTAATAAACATTCAGTACTTC
TRBJ2-1 | TRBV5-1 | NA | NA | CASRRSGASIYNEQFF | TGCGCCAGCAGGCGCTCTGGGGCCTCTATTTACAATGAGCAGTTCTTC
TRBJ2-7 | TRBV12-3/TRBV12-4 | NA | NA | CASSFIADEQYF | TGTGCCAGCAGTTTTATAGCCGACGAGCAGTACTTC
TRBJ2-7 | TRBV9 | NA | TRBD1 | CASSVGQGVSYEQYF | TGTGCCAGCAGCGTAGGGCAGGGGGTCTCCTACGAGCAGTACTTC
TRBJ1-6 | TRBV2 | NA | NA | CASSPEAPMLTLHF | TGTGCCAGCAGCCCGGAGGCTCCCATGTTGACCCTCCACTTT
TRBJ1-1 | TRBV20-1 | NA | NA | CSARQGLWAFF | TGCAGTGCTAGACAGGGTTTGTGGGCTTTCTTT
TRBJ1-5 | TRBV12-3/TRBV12-4 | NA | TRBD1 | CASVGTGNQPQHF | TGTGCCAGCGTAGGGACAGGCAATCAGCCCCAGCATTTT
TRBJ2-7 | TRBV5-6 | NA | TRBD2 | CASSQTSGYSWEQYF | TGTGCCAGCAGCCAGACTAGCGGGTATAGCTGGGAGCAGTACTTC
TRBJ1-1 | TRBV7-8 | once | TRBD1 | CATGRGLMNTEAFF | TGTGCCACAGGCAGGGGGCTTATGAACACTGAAGCTTTCTTT
TRBJ2-2 | TRBV5-6 | NA | TRBD1 | CASSGATGRDTGELFF | TGTGCCAGCAGCGGGGCGACAGGGCGCGACACCGGGGAGCTGTTTTTT
TRBJ2-6 | TRBV15 | NA | NA | CAGRGSGANVLTF | TGTGCCGGAAGGGGCTCTGGGGCCAACGTCCTGACTTTC
TRBJ1-2 | TRBV19 | once | NA | CASSIEGGIGYTF | TGTGCCAGTAGTATAGAAGGGGGTATTGGCTACACCTTC
TRBJ1-2 | TRBV29-1 | NA | TRBD1 | CSVDWTGLGNYGYTF | TGCAGCGTTGACTGGACAGGACTCGGGAACTATGGCTACACCTTC
TRBJ2-7 | TRBV6-5 | once | TRBD2 | CASSYREGPYEQYF | TGTGCCAGCAGTTACAGGGAGGGCCCTTACGAGCAGTACTTC
TRBJ2-7 | TRBV7-9 | NA | TRBD2 | CASSLVGTSGTRQQYF | TGTGCCAGCAGCTTAGTTGGGACTAGCGGGACGAGGCAGCAGTACTTC
TRBJ2-4 | TRBV24-1 | NA | NA | CATRRGADDIQYF | TGTGCCACCCGTAGGGGTGCGGATGACATTCAGTACTTC
TRBJ1-4 | TRBV18 | NA | NA | CASSLLQGTTNEKLFF | TGTGCCAGCTCACTACTACAGGGTACAACTAATGAAAAACTGTTTTTT
TRBJ1-1 | TRBV12-3/TRBV12-4 | NA | NA | CASSLQGYTEAFF | TGTGCCAGCAGCTTACAGGGATACACTGAAGCTTTCTTT
TRBJ2-1 | TRBV11-2 | NA | NA | CASSRGMYNEQFF | TGTGCCAGCAGCCGGGGAATGTACAATGAGCAGTTCTTC
TRBJ2-1 | TRBV28 | NA | TRBD2 | CLTSGRGHEQFF | TGTCTAACTAGCGGGAGGGGCCATGAGCAGTTCTTC
TRBJ2-1 | TRBV4-1 | NA | TRBD1 | CASSQGGQGAIDEQFF | TGCGCCAGCAGCCAAGGGGGACAGGGGGCAATCGATGAGCAGTTCTTC
TRBJ1-1 | TRBV5-4 | NA | NA | CASSLTVNMNTEAFF | TGTGCCAGCAGCTTAACAGTTAACATGAACACTGAAGCTTTCTTT
TRBJ2-7 | TRBV5-4 | NA | TRBD1 | CASSQGTGDTYEQYF | TGTGCCAGCAGCCAGGGGACAGGGGATACCTACGAGCAGTACTTC
TRBJ2-5 | TRBV2 | NA | NA | CASSEGKGLGQETQYF | TGTGCCAGCAGTGAAGGGAAGGGGCTAGGGCAAGAGACCCAGTACTTC
TRBJ1-5 | TRBV5-1 | once | NA | CASSVDTNQPQHF | TGCGCCAGCAGTGTGGACACTAATCAGCCCCAGCATTTT
TRBJ2-7 | TRBV5-6 | NA | TRBD2 | CASSRRGGPLSYEQYF | TGTGCCAGCAGCCGCCGGGGGGGACCCCTCTCCTACGAGCAGTACTTC
TRBJ1-5 | TRBV6-6 | few | TRBD1 | CASSYEGQGNQPQHF | TGTGCCAGCAGTTACGAGGGACAGGGCAATCAGCCCCAGCATTTT
TRBJ2-2 | TRBV6-1 | NA | NA | CASSETLTRGELFF | TGTGCCAGCAGTGAAACGTTGACTCGGGGGGAGCTGTTTTTT
TRBJ1-5 | TRBV3-1/TRBV3-2 | NA | TRBD1 | CASSHRDRGLHQPQHF | TGTGCCAGCAGCCACCGGGACAGGGGGCTTCATCAGCCCCAGCATTTT
TRBJ2-1 | TRBV11-3 | many | NA | CASSSGSGGTRFF | TGTGCCAGCAGCTCCGGGAGTGGGGGAACTCGGTTCTTC
TRBJ2-1 | TRBV6-2/TRBV6-3 | NA | TRBD1 | CASSPAPGGGSYNEQFF | TGTGCCAGCAGTCCCGCCCCAGGGGGCGGCTCCTACAATGAGCAGTTCTTC
TRBJ2-2 | TRBV5-4 | few | TRBD2 | CASSSGTSDTGELFF | TGTGCCAGCAGCTCTGGGACTAGCGACACCGGGGAGCTGTTTTTT
TRBJ1-5 | TRBV6-1 | NA | TRBD1 | CASSEEGARQPQHF | TGTGCCAGCAGTGAGGAGGGGGCGCGACAGCCCCAGCATTTT
TRBJ1-1 | TRBV3-1/TRBV3-2 | NA | NA | CASSSSDKNTEAFF | TGTGCCAGCAGCTCCTCGGACAAGAACACTGAAGCTTTCTTT
TRBJ2-3 | TRBV28 | NA | TRBD1 | CASSQGDPDTQYF | TGTGCCAGCAGTCAGGGGGACCCAGATACGCAGTATTTT
TRBJ2-1 | TRBV5-6 | NA | TRBD2 | CASSLDLAGGGNEQFF | TGTGCCAGCAGCTTGGATCTAGCGGGAGGGGGTAATGAGCAGTTCTTC
TRBJ2-7 | TRBV4-3 | NA | TRBD1 | CASSQGTLPGQGEQYF | TGCGCCAGCAGCCAAGGGACGCTACCGGGACAGGGGGAGCAGTACTTC
TRBJ2-1 | TRBV12-5 | NA | NA | CASGSTDSGGNEQFF | TGTGCTAGTGGTTCGACTGACTCGGGTGGGAATGAGCAGTTCTTC
TRBJ2-6 | TRBV23-1 | once | NA | CASSQSPGKVPLSGANVLTF | TGCGCCAGCAGTCAATCCCCGGGTAAGGTGCCTCTCTCTGGGGCCAACGTCCTGACTTTC
TRBJ1-2 | TRBV7-2 | once | TRBD1 | CASSPGQGYNYGYTF | TGTGCCAGCAGCCCGGGACAGGGGTACAACTATGGCTACACCTTC
TRBJ1-1 | TRBV12-5 | NA | NA | CASGLTGGETEAFF | TGTGCTAGTGGTTTGACTGGGGGGGAAACTGAAGCTTTCTTT
TRBJ2-3 | TRBV30 | NA | NA | CAWSTGSTDTQYF | TGTGCCTGGAGCACAGGGAGCACAGATACGCAGTATTTT
TRBJ2-7 | TRBV3-1/TRBV3-2 | NA | TRBD2 | CASSHWGGTYEQYF | TGTGCCAGCAGCCATTGGGGAGGGACCTACGAGCAGTACTTC
TRBJ1-2 | TRBV7-2 | NA | TRBD1 | CASSLGQGIPYGYTF | TGTGCCAGCAGCTTAGGACAGGGTATTCCCTATGGCTACACCTTC
TRBJ2-3 | TRBV30 | NA | TRBD2 | CAWNVAGYASTDTQYF | TGTGCCTGGAACGTAGCGGGATACGCTAGCACAGATACGCAGTATTTT
TRBJ1-1 | TRBV12-5 | NA | TRBD1 | CASGLGQGAAFF | TGTGCTAGTGGTCTTGGACAGGGGGCAGCTTTCTTT
TRBJ2-1 | TRBV6-1 | NA | NA | CASSELGPGRQFF | TGTGCCAGCAGTGAACTAGGCCCAGGGCGGCAGTTCTTC
TRBJ1-2 | TRBV5-4 | once | NA | CASSRPGAGTTLAYGYTF | TGTGCCAGCAGCCGACCAGGGGCAGGGACTACACTAGCGTATGGCTACACCTTC
TRBJ2-1 | TRBV7-3 | NA | TRBD2 | CASSLPPGTSGSYNEQFF | TGTGCCAGCAGCTTACCCCCCGGGACTAGCGGATCCTACAATGAGCAGTTCTTC
TRBJ2-3 | TRBV6-1 | once | NA | CASSVTVPVSTDTQYF | TGTGCCAGCAGTGTAACGGTCCCTGTCAGCACAGATACGCAGTATTTT
TRBJ2-7 | TRBV30 | NA | NA | CAWLRSSPNGEQYF | TGTGCCTGGCTCCGCTCTAGCCCCAACGGAGAGCAGTACTTC
TRBJ1-1 | TRBV10-3 | NA | NA | CAISVHGRQDTEAFF | TGTGCCATCAGTGTACATGGCAGGCAGGACACTGAAGCTTTCTTT
TRBJ1-3 | TRBV4-1 | NA | NA | CASSVGGSQGPALSGNTIYF | TGCGCCAGCAGCGTTGGTGGGTCCCAGGGCCCCGCGCTCTCTGGAAACACCATATATTTT
TRBJ1-4 | TRBV6-5 | NA | NA | CASTLPQGFNEKLFF | TGTGCCAGCACCCTTCCGCAGGGATTTAATGAAAAACTGTTTTTT
TRBJ1-1 | TRBV9 | NA | NA | CASSVATGERGTEAFF | TGTGCCAGCAGCGTAGCTACGGGTGAGCGGGGCACTGAAGCTTTCTTT